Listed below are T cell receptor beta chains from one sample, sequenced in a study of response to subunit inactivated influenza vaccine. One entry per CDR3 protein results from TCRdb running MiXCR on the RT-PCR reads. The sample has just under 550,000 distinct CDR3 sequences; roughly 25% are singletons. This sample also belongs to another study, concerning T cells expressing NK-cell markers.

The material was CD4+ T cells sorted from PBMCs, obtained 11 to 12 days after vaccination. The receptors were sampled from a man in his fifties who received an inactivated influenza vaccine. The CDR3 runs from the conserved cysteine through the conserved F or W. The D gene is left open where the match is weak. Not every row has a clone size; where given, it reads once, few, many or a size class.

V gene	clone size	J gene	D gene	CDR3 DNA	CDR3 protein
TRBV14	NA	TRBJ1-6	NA	TGTGCCAGCAGGGGCTCGGGTTCACCCCTCCACTTT	CASRGSGSPLHF
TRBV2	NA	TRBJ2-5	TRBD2	TGTGCCAGCAGTAAACTAGCGGGGGCGAAAGGGACCCAGTACTTC	CASSKLAGAKGTQYF
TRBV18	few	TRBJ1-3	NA	TGTGCCAGCCCGGGTCCGGGGAGCGCTGGAAACACCATATATTTT	CASPGPGSAGNTIYF
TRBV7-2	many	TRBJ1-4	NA	TGTGCCAGCAGCTCCCGCGGAGGGAGTAATGAAAAACTGTTTTTT	CASSSRGGSNEKLFF
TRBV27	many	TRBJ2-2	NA	TGTGCCAGCAGTTTAGTGGCGGCGAACACCGGGGAGCTGTTTTTT	CASSLVAANTGELFF
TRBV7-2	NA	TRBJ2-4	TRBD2	TGTGCCAGCAGCTTAGGCGGCGGGGGGTATGCCAAAAACATTCAGTACTTC	CASSLGGGGYAKNIQYF
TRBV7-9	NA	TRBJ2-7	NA	TGTGCCAGCAGCTCCGCGCTGGGAGAGCAGTACTTC	CASSSALGEQYF
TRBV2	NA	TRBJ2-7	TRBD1	TGTGCCAGCAGAGAGGGACAGATCTCCTACGAGCAGTACTTC	CASREGQISYEQYF
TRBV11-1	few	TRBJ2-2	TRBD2	TGTGCCAGCAGCTTGGCCCTAGCGGGAGTCTCCGGGGAGCTGTTTTTT	CASSLALAGVSGELFF
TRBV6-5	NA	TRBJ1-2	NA	TGTGCCAGCAGGGCGGGTGGTGGGCCCATAACCTTC	CASRAGGGPITF
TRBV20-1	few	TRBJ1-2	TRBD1	TGCAGTGCCGGGACAGTTAACTATGGCTACACCTTC	CSAGTVNYGYTF
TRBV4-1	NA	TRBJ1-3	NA	TGCGCCAGCAGCCAAGGGGCAGTGGGAAACACCATATATTTT	CASSQGAVGNTIYF